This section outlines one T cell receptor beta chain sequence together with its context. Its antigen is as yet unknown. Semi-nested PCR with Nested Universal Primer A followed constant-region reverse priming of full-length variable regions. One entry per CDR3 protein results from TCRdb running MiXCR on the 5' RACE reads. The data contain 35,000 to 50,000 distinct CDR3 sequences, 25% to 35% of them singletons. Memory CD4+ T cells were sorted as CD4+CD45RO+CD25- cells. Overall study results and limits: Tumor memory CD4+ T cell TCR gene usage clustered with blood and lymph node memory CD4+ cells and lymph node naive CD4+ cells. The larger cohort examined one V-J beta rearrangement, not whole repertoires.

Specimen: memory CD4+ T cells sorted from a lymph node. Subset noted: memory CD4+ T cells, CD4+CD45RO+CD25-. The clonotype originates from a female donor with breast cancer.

In DNA, the CDR3 is TGCAGCGTTGGACTAGCGGGGAACGAGCAGTACTTC. Translated, it gives CSVGLAGNEQYF. The J gene is TRBJ2-7, the V gene TRBV29-1, with 11 nucleotides matching TRBD2. Germline CDR1 SQVTM, CDR2 ANQGSEA. This CDR3 is 12 amino acids long. The V and J ends lost 4 bases and 5 bases, in that order; junction bases with no gene match: 1.